Below are 28 T cell receptor beta chains sequenced from a single sample in a study of T cell repertoires in cytomegalovirus infection. No antigen has been identified for these receptors. One entry per CDR3 protein results from TCRdb running MiXCR on the reads. The table lists about half a million distinct CDR3 sequences, roughly 42% of them singletons, with 43% in the top ten. The sample here was cultured PBMCs, taken from culture after CMV antigen stimulation. These receptors were taken from a human donor in good health (CMV status not recorded). Some clones in this sample may be carry-over from other donors' samples.

This clonotype was observed many times. The rearrangement uses TRBV7-2 and TRBJ1-5; no definite D call. The length of the CDR3 is 13 residues. The germline gives CDR1 SGHTA, CDR2 FQGNSA. V shed 3 bases and J shed 2 bases, with 5 bases lying between them. The CDR3 region is CASSLWGNQPQHF. CDR3 nucleotides: TGTGCCAGCAGCTTGTGGGGCAATCAGCCCCAGCATTTT.

The gene calls are TRBV20-1 and TRBJ2-7; 7 bases match TRBD1. The CDR3 runs to 12 residues. Losses at the gene ends were 3 bases for V and 3 bases for J; bases not matched to a gene: 2. The V gene's germline CDR1 is DFQATT and CDR2 SNEGSKA (reference sequence). CDR3: CSASRQGYEQYF. The CDR3 coding sequence is TGCAGTGCTAGTAGACAGGGCTACGAGCAGTACTTC.

The V and J genes are TRBV2 and TRBJ2-2; D uncertain. The V gene lost 10 bases and the J gene lost 0 bases, with 12 bases spanning the gap. Germline CDR1 SNHLY, CDR2 FYNNEI. The CDR3 is 14 residues long. CDR3 loop: CATRINSNTGELFF. The CDR3, as DNA: TGTGCCACCAGAATCAATTCGAACACCGGGGAGCTGTTTTTT.

The rearrangement joins TRBV20-1 to TRBJ2-3; TRBD2 is a possible D gene (7 bases). This CDR3 region has 14 residues. The germline CDR1 and CDR2 sequences are DFQATT and SNEGSKA (reference sequence). The V end was cut by 3 bases, the J end by 0 bases, with 10 bases between. The DNA for the CDR3 is TGCAGTGCTAGGGGGGGGGCTAGCACAGATACGCAGTATTTT. Protein sequence: CSARGGASTDTQYF.

There are a few counts of this clonotype. V is TRBV12-5 and J is TRBJ2-6; no clear D. The germline CDR1 and CDR2 sequences are LGHNT and FRNRAP. There are 14 residues in the CDR3. Trimming removed 3 bases at V and 4 bases at J, with 7 bases between. The CDR3: CASGFGSGANVLTF. In DNA, the CDR3 is TGTGCTAGTGGTTTTGGTTCCGGGGCCAACGTCCTGACTTTC. Variable domain in full (rest from reference TRBV12-5 and TRBJ2-6): DARVTQTPRHKVTEMGQEVTMRCQPILGHNTVFWYRQTMMQGLELLAYFRNRAPLDDSGMPKDRFSAEMPDATLATLKIQPSEPRDSAVYFCASGFGSGANVLTFGAGSRLTVL.

The chain joins TRBV4-1 to TRBJ1-5; 8 positions match TRBD1. The CDR3 totals 15 residues. With V trimmed by 0 bases and J by 5 bases, 3 bases remained unmatched. Germline V gene data show CDR1 as MGHRA and CDR2 as YSYEKL. CDR3 bases: TGCGCCAGCAGCCAAGACAGGGGGCAACATCAGCCCCAGCATTTT. Translating gives CASSQDRGQHQPQHF.

This clonotype was observed a handful of times. This chain uses TRBV6-1 with TRBJ2-7; a possible D gene is TRBD1 (6 bases). Germline CDR1 and CDR2: MNHNS and SASEGT. The V gene lost 2 bases and the J gene lost 2 bases, with 7 bases spanning the gap. The CDR3 is 13 amino acids. The CDR3 DNA reads TGTGCCAGCAGTGAAAGACAGGCCTACGAGCAGTACTTC. Its protein is CASSERQAYEQYF.

This clonotype has more than one count but fewer than ten. CDR3 nucleotides: TGTGCCAGCAAACCTGGGGGATCATGGGATACGCAGTATTTT. Protein: CASKPGGSWDTQYF. The V and J genes are TRBV7-2 and TRBJ2-3; possibly TRBD1 or TRBD2 for D (5 bases each). The CDR3 is made up of 14 amino acids. The germline V gene encodes CDR1 SGHTA and CDR2 FQGNSA. The germline V and J ends were trimmed by 7 bases and 6 bases, with 17 bases remaining between them.

This clonotype was picked up a small number of times. The rearrangement links TRBV12-3 or TRBV12-4 to TRBJ2-7, with D possibly TRBD2 on 5 matching bases. Trimming stripped 1 base from V and 4 bases from J, with 20 bases between. This CDR3 contains 17 residues. DNA for the CDR3: TGTGCCAGCAGTTTAGGAAGGGAGCTGGCTTCCTTTTACGAGCAGTACTTC. This sequence encodes CASSLGRELASFYEQYF.

This chain uses TRBV7-2 with TRBJ2-1, with 7 positions matching TRBD2. V trimming: 4 bases; J trimming: 5 bases; junction bases outside the gene matches: 8. The CDR3 is 15 amino acids. From germline, CDR1 is SGHTA and CDR2 FQGNSA. The CDR3 loop reads CASSSGLVSNNEQFF. As DNA, the CDR3 is TGTGCCAGCAGCTCCGGACTAGTAAGCAACAATGAGCAGTTCTTC.

J is TRBJ1-5 and V is TRBV15, with a tentative D call TRBD1 (5 bases). CDR3 size: 14 residues. Trimming took 5 bases from V and 1 from J, leaving 9 bases between them. Germline values: CDR1 LNHNV, CDR2 YYDKDF (reference sequence). The CDR3: CATSGGDSNQPQHF. CDR3 coding DNA: TGTGCCACCAGCGGCGGGGACAGCAATCAGCCCCAGCATTTT. Based on the CDR3 plus reference TRBV15 and TRBJ1-5, the full variable domain is DAMVIQNPRYQVTQFGKPVTLSCSQTLNHNVMYWYQQKSSQAPKLLFHYYDKDFNNEADTPDNFQSRRPNTSFCFLDIRSPGLGDTAMYLCATSGGDSNQPQHFGDGTRLSIL.

The chain links TRBV7-3 to TRBJ2-3; 8 bases line up with TRBD2. The germline gives CDR1 SGHTA, CDR2 FQGTGA. CDR3 length equals 16 residues. The V segment lost 4 bases and the J segment 6 bases; nucleotides outside the gene matches: 12. CDR3 protein: CASSSPKGGGRDTQYF. The CDR3 DNA is TGTGCCAGCAGCTCCCCGAAAGGCGGGGGGAGGGATACGCAGTATTTT.

This clonotype has more than one count but fewer than ten. The chain has TRBV7-9 and TRBJ1-1; D unresolved. Germline-derived CDR1 and CDR2 are SEHNR and FQNEAQ (reference sequence). V was trimmed by 5 bases and J by 1 base, leaving 14 bases between them. The CDR3 is 15 amino acids. CDR3 protein: CASSPPPSSNTEAFF. The CDR3 coding sequence is TGTGCCAGCAGCCCCCCCCCATCGTCGAACACTGAAGCTTTCTTT.

This clonotype was counted between two and nine times. This rearrangement joins TRBV6-6 to TRBJ1-5; no firm D call. V lost 7 bases and J 3 bases, leaving 10 bases between the germline ends. This CDR3 is built from 13 residues. Germline V gene data show CDR1 as MNHNY and CDR2 as SVGAGI (reference sequence). The CDR3 here is CASTPTPNQPQHF. In DNA form, the CDR3 reads TGTGCCAGCACTCCGACTCCCAATCAGCCCCAGCATTTT.

The chain uses TRBV20-1 and TRBJ2-7; 9 bases align to TRBD2. This CDR3 has 14 residues. CDR1 is DFQATT and CDR2 is SNEGSKA in the germline V gene (reference sequence). The J segment lost 3 bases and the V segment lost 2 bases, leaving 5 bases of the junction unmatched. CDR3 residues: CSARQAGGYYEQYF. CDR3 sequence (DNA): TGCAGTGCTAGACAAGCGGGAGGATACTACGAGCAGTACTTC.

This chain connects TRBV19 to TRBJ2-7; 10 bases are a match to TRBD1. The CDR3 has 16 amino acids. Germline lookup yields CDR1 LNHDA and CDR2 SQIVND (reference sequence). Losses at the gene ends were 5 bases for V and 2 bases for J; bases not matched to a gene: 9. The CDR3 region is CASSEFGQGVPYEQYF. The CDR3 nucleotides read TGTGCCAGTAGTGAGTTCGGACAGGGGGTTCCCTACGAGCAGTACTTC.

This chain uses TRBV19 with TRBJ2-7; maybe TRBD1 (6 bases). The CDR3 has 15 amino acids. Germline loops: CDR1 LNHDA, CDR2 SQIVND (reference sequence). V lost 8 bases, J lost 6 bases, and 23 bases lay in between. The CDR3: CASHIGPGEIGEQYF. The CDR3 bases are TGTGCCAGTCATATCGGCCCAGGGGAAATAGGCGAGCAGTACTTC. The complete variable domain, with remaining parts taken from reference TRBV19 and TRBJ2-7, reads DGGITQSPKYLFRKEGQNVTLSCEQNLNHDAMYWYRQDPGQGLRLIYYSQIVNDFQKGDIAEGYSVSREKKESFPLTVTSAQKNPTAFYLCASHIGPGEIGEQYFGPGTRLTVT.

This chain joins TRBV5-6 and TRBJ2-3, with 7 nucleotides matching TRBD1. In germline, CDR1 is SGHDT, CDR2 YYEEEE. The V and J ends lost 4 bases and 0 bases, in that order; junction bases with no gene match: 8. The CDR3 loop spans 16 amino acids. CDR3 in amino acids: CASSDQGVGSTDTQYF. The DNA for the CDR3 is TGTGCCAGCAGCGATCAGGGGGTAGGGAGCACAGATACGCAGTATTTT. The full variable domain, completed using reference TRBV5-6 and TRBJ2-3, is DAGVTQSPTHLIKTRGQQVTLRCSPKSGHDTVSWYQQALGQGPQFIFQYYEEEERQRGNFPDRFSGHQFPNYSSELNVNALLLGDSALYLCASSDQGVGSTDTQYFGPGTRLTVL.

This sequence joins TRBV4-1 and TRBJ2-6; 9 positions agree with TRBD1. The CDR3 has 17 residues. Germline V gene sequence: CDR1 MGHRA, CDR2 YSYEKL. After removal of 4 bases from V and 2 bases from J, the junction contained 6 bases not matched to a gene. The CDR3 reads CASSPTGGWAGANVLTF. CDR3 DNA: TGCGCCAGCAGCCCAACAGGGGGCTGGGCTGGGGCCAACGTCCTGACTTTC.

The chain joins TRBV7-4 to TRBJ1-2; D possibly corresponds to TRBD1 (6 bases). CDR3 length equals 15 residues. Germline V gene data show CDR1 as SGHVT and CDR2 as SQSDAQ. V was pared by 5 bases and J by 5 bases, with 18 bases between. The CDR3 DNA reads as TGTGCCAGCAGCGACGACCTAGACAGGAGGTATGGCTACACCTTC. As protein: CASSDDLDRRYGYTF.

This chain links TRBV4-1 with TRBJ1-2, with 8 bases that match TRBD1. The trim removed 3 bases at V and 6 bases at J, leaving 3 bases unmatched. Germline V gene data show CDR1 as MGHRA and CDR2 as YSYEKL. The CDR3 consists of 13 residues. CDR3 DNA sequence: TGCGCCAGCAGCCACACAGGGGGGAATGGCTACACCTTC. It specifies CASSHTGGNGYTF.

This clonotype was picked up a small number of times. V usage is TRBV10-3 and J usage is TRBJ2-7; 10 positions match TRBD2. The V segment lost 3 bases and the J segment 5 bases; nucleotides outside the gene matches: 7. Germline lookup yields CDR1 ENHRY and CDR2 SYGVKD. This CDR3 has 15 amino acids. CDR3 in amino acids: CAISEASGGSNEQYF. The CDR3, as DNA: TGTGCCATCAGTGAAGCTAGCGGGGGTAGCAACGAGCAGTACTTC.

As for this clonotype: Germline is not matched at one junction end, which may reflect a read error. The gene calls are TRBV7-9 and TRBJ2-7; a possible D gene is TRBD2 (6 bases). The CDR3 has 14 amino acids. Germline lookup yields CDR1 SEHNR and CDR2 FQNEAQ (reference sequence). CDR3 amino acids: CTSSLGRGEDEQYF. CDR3 in DNA: TGTACCAGCAGCTTAGGGCGAGGGGAGGACGAGCAGTACTTC.

The chain recombines TRBV6-1 with TRBJ1-5; D is perhaps TRBD1 (6 bases). There are 15 residues in the CDR3. Trimming removed 7 bases from V and 4 bases from J, with 17 bases in between. CDR1 MNHNS and CDR2 SASEGT come from the germline V gene. Here the CDR3 reads CASTIQQTGNQPQHF. For the CDR3, the DNA is TGTGCCAGCACCATACAGCAAACAGGGAATCAGCCCCAGCATTTT.

The chain carries TRBV7-8 and TRBJ2-7; no clear D gene. Germline CDR1 SGHVS, CDR2 FQNEAQ. Trimming stripped 1 base from V and 2 bases from J, with 9 bases between. CDR3 size: 14 residues. CDR3 nucleotides: TGTGCCAGCAGCTTAGATTTTCTTACCTACGAGCAGTACTTC. It is translated as CASSLDFLTYEQYF.

The rearrangement joins TRBV2 to TRBJ2-7; 11 bases are a match to TRBD1. CDR3 length equals 15 residues. Germline CDR1 SNHLY, CDR2 FYNNEI. The ends lost 5 bases at V and 1 base at J; junction bases unmatched: 4. The chain's CDR3 is CASSTGTGGSYEQYF. The CDR3 DNA is TGTGCCAGCAGTACCGGGACAGGGGGGTCCTACGAGCAGTACTTC.

CDR3 DNA: TGTGCCAGCAGCTTAGGACGGTTTGGAAACACCATATATTTT. It translates to CASSLGRFGNTIYF. The rearrangement links TRBV7-2 to TRBJ1-3, with D uncertain. This CDR3 has 14 amino acids. Trimming shortened V by 1 base and J by 3 bases, and 7 bases separated the two germline ends. Germline V gene sequence: CDR1 SGHTA, CDR2 FQGNSA.

V usage is TRBV19 and J usage is TRBJ2-2, with 13 bases that match TRBD2. Germline values: CDR1 LNHDA, CDR2 SQIVND (reference sequence). Trimming cost V 10 bases and J 5 bases; bases outside gene matches: 10. The CDR3 sequence is 16 residues long. CDR3 sequence reads: CATRLAGGSGTGELFF. CDR3 nucleotide sequence: TGTGCCACCAGACTAGCGGGAGGTTCCGGTACCGGGGAGCTGTTTTTT. Combining the CDR3 with reference TRBV19 and TRBJ2-2 gives the whole variable domain DGGITQSPKYLFRKEGQNVTLSCEQNLNHDAMYWYRQDPGQGLRLIYYSQIVNDFQKGDIAEGYSVSREKKESFPLTVTSAQKNPTAFYLCATRLAGGSGTGELFFGEGSRLTVL.